The 15 T cell receptor beta chains listed next were all sequenced from one sample in a study of control samples from healthy donors and cancer patients. The protocol was immunoSEQ multiplex PCR, while the TCRdb copy is restricted to in-frame clones and leaves out a portion. Of 120,000 to 150,000 clones in the sample, roughly 93% are singletons; the top ten hold 5% to 7%. Sequencing was performed on blood. The receptors come from a man younger than 35 in good health.

The chain uses TRBV5-4 and TRBJ1-1; 7 nucleotides match TRBD1. The CDR3 loop spans 14 amino acids. With 7 bases clipped from V and 4 bases from J, the junction kept 10 bases outside the gene matches. Per germline, CDR1 SGHNT and CDR2 YYREEE (reference sequence). The CDR3 bases are TGTGCCAGCTCTTGGTCAGGGGGGGGCACTGAAGCTTTCTTT. This gives the protein CASSWSGGGTEAFF.

Points on this clone: One end of the junction varies from germline; a read error may be responsible. CDR3: CASTPGGGIQEAQYF. Here the CDR3 DNA reads TGTGCCAGCACCCCGGGGGGCGGCATTCAAGAGGCCCAGTACTTC. This chain joins TRBV9 and TRBJ2-5, with D possibly being TRBD2 (7 bases). Per germline, CDR1 SGDLS and CDR2 YYNGEE. The CDR3 contains 15 residues.

The chain couples TRBV19 to TRBJ1-3; D is unclear. The CDR3 contains 12 residues. Trimming removed 1 base at V and 2 bases at J, with 0 bases between. Germline V CDR1 and CDR2: LNHDA, SQIVND (reference sequence). CDR3 in DNA: TGTGCCAGTAGTATAGCTGGAAACACCATATATTTT. Protein sequence: CASSIAGNTIYF.

V and J are TRBV5-1 and TRBJ2-1; D might be TRBD1 or TRBD2, each matching 7 bases. Germline CDR1 SGHRS, CDR2 YFSETQ. This CDR3 contains 16 residues. Trimming left V 4 bases short and J 2 bases short, with 16 bases between. For the CDR3, the DNA is TGCGCCAGCAGCCTAGGGGGCGGGGGACCCTACAATGAGCAGTTCTTC. Its protein is CASSLGGGGPYNEQFF.

This rearrangement joins TRBV6-2 or TRBV6-3 to TRBJ2-1; possibly TRBD2 for D (6 bases). CDR1 and CDR2 (germline): MNHEY, SVGEGT. The ends were cut back, 2 bases at V and 4 bases at J, with 12 bases in the middle. This CDR3 is built from 15 residues. CDR3 residues: CASSYGDFQYNEQFF. The CDR3 region has the DNA TGTGCCAGCAGTTACGGGGACTTCCAGTACAATGAGCAGTTCTTC.

The chain couples TRBV5-4 to TRBJ2-5; 12 nucleotides match TRBD2. V lost 1 base and J lost 1; bases outside the gene matches: 2. The germline V gene has CDR1 SGHNT and CDR2 YYREEE (reference sequence). CDR3 size: 16 residues. CDR3: CASSLPSGGGQETQYF. The CDR3 DNA reads TGTGCCAGCAGCTTGCCTAGCGGGGGGGGCCAAGAGACCCAGTACTTC.

CDR3 sequence (DNA): TGTGCCAGCAGCCCACCGGGCAGGCCCACCGGGGAGCTGTTTTTT. It translates to CASSPPGRPTGELFF. The chain has TRBV11-2 and TRBJ2-2; no firm D call. The CDR3 loop spans 15 amino acids. Germline V gene lookup returns CDR1 SGHAT and CDR2 FQNNGV. Deletions cut 5 bases from V and 4 bases from J, with 14 bases between.

This chain links TRBV5-1 with TRBJ1-3; D gene ambiguous. Germline CDR1 reads SGHRS; CDR2 reads YFSETQ. This CDR3 has 13 residues. V lost 0 bases, J lost 1 base, and 2 bases lay in between. CDR3 residues: CASSLVSGNTIYF. As DNA, the CDR3 is TGCGCCAGCAGCTTGGTATCTGGAAACACCATATATTTT. Looking up the rest from reference TRBV5-1 and TRBJ1-3 gives the full variable domain: KAGVTQTPRYLIKTRGQQVTLSCSPISGHRSVSWYQQTPGQGLQFLFEYFSETQRNKGNFPGRFSGRQFSNSRSEMNVSTLELGDSALYLCASSLVSGNTIYFGEGSWLTVV.

V usage is TRBV18 and J usage is TRBJ2-3, with 7 bases matching TRBD2. V was clipped by 0 bases and J by 3 bases; unmatched bases: 3. The CDR3 runs 15 residues. Germline V gene sequence: CDR1 KGHSH, CDR2 LQKENI. The CDR3 spells CASSPPGGSTDTQYF. CDR3 DNA sequence: TGTGCCAGCTCACCACCCGGGGGGTCGACAGATACGCAGTATTTT. Complete variable domain (other parts from reference TRBV18 and TRBJ2-3): NAGVMQNPRHLVRRRGQEARLRCSPMKGHSHVYWYRQLPEEGLKFMVYLQKENIIDESGMPKERFSAEFPKEGPSILRIQQVVRGDSAAYFCASSPPGGSTDTQYFGPGTRLTVL.

This chain links TRBV6-5 with TRBJ2-2, with no clear D. The CDR3 spans 13 residues. The ends were cut back, 5 bases at V and 8 bases at J, with 12 bases in the middle. Germline V gene data show CDR1 as MNHEY and CDR2 as SVGAGI. The CDR3 protein is CASSTRVVGELFF. CDR3 sequence (DNA): TGTGCCAGCAGTACAAGGGTCGTGGGGGAGCTGTTTTTT.

The chain joins TRBV19 to TRBJ2-6, with D uncertain. Trimming cost V 0 bases and J 0 bases, with 9 bases left between them. CDR3 length equals 17 residues. Germline V gene sequence: CDR1 LNHDA, CDR2 SQIVND (reference sequence). CDR3 residues: CASSIDRVNSGANVLTF. The CDR3 coding sequence is TGTGCCAGTAGTATAGACCGAGTGAACTCTGGGGCCAACGTCCTGACTTTC.

J is TRBJ2-7 and V is TRBV30; no firm D call. Germline lookup yields CDR1 GTSNPN and CDR2 SVGIG (reference sequence). This CDR3 comprises 13 residues. V was cut by 1 base and J by 6 bases, with 13 bases left in between. The CDR3 protein is CAWSASPAGEQYF. The CDR3 coding sequence is TGTGCCTGGAGTGCCAGCCCGGCTGGCGAGCAGTACTTC.

This chain connects TRBV11-2 to TRBJ2-1; 11 bases align to TRBD2. V gave up 1 base and J gave up 10 bases; unmatched junction bases: 3. This CDR3 is built from 14 residues. Germline lookup yields CDR1 SGHAT and CDR2 FQNNGV. Here the CDR3 reads CASSLVGLAEEQFF. CDR3 coding DNA: TGTGCCAGCAGCTTAGTGGGACTAGCGGAGGAGCAGTTCTTC.

The genes are TRBV19 and TRBJ1-3, with 7 bases identical to TRBD1. This CDR3 contains 15 residues. Unmatched junction bases numbered 11, after V lost 3 bases and J lost 9 bases. The germline gives CDR1 LNHDA, CDR2 SQIVND (reference sequence). The CDR3 DNA is TGTGCCAGTAGTATGGTTCGGCAGGGGGAGACCACCATATATTTT. It yields the protein CASSMVRQGETTIYF. The whole variable domain, filled in from reference TRBV19 and TRBJ1-3, reads DGGITQSPKYLFRKEGQNVTLSCEQNLNHDAMYWYRQDPGQGLRLIYYSQIVNDFQKGDIAEGYSVSREKKESFPLTVTSAQKNPTAFYLCASSMVRQGETTIYFGEGSWLTVV.

V gene TRBV3-1 (or the pseudogene TRBV3-2) combines with J gene TRBJ2-2, with TRBD2 identical over 7 bases. The CDR3 totals 16 residues. V lost 6 bases, J lost 7 bases, and 14 bases stayed unmatched. Germline-derived CDR1 and CDR2 are LGHDT and YNNKEL (reference sequence). CDR3 bases: TGTGCCAGCAGAATCGGGACTACCGCGGGGCACGGGGAGCTGTTTTTT. Protein sequence: CASRIGTTAGHGELFF.